The next 20 T cell receptor beta chains were all read from a single sample in a study of T cell responses to AZD1222 COVID-19 vaccine. This table comes from immunoSEQ multiplex PCR, and its TCRdb copy is limited to in-frame clones, with some not included. This table has roughly 140,000 clones, around 88% appearing once. The starting material was peripheral blood, obtained on day 0 of AZD1222 vaccination. All receptors derive from an adult in good health.

The V call is TRBV6-5, the J call TRBJ1-1; D call uncertain. The CDR3 consists of 13 residues. Trimming removed 6 bases from V and 1 base from J, with 9 bases in between. CDR1 is MNHEY and CDR2 is SVGAGI in the germline V gene. The CDR3 spells CASRWAGNTEAFF. CDR3 DNA: TGTGCCAGCAGATGGGCAGGGAACACTGAAGCTTTCTTT.

CDR3 region: CATNRDTDYGYTF. The CDR3 region has the DNA TGTGCCACCAACAGGGACACCGACTATGGCTACACCTTC. The genes are TRBV28 and TRBJ1-2; possibly TRBD1 for D (6 bases). This CDR3 has 13 amino acids. V lost 10 bases to trimming and J lost 3 bases, with 15 bases between them. CDR1 and CDR2 (germline): MDHEN, SYDVKM.

The chain recombines TRBV14 with TRBJ1-2; no clear D gene. The CDR3 is 13 amino acids. Germline loops: CDR1 SGHDN, CDR2 FVKESK. Trimming took off 4 bases at V and 7 bases at J, with 13 bases between the two ends. The CDR3 DNA sequence: TGTGCCAGCAGCCGATACGGGCTGCTTGGCTACACCTTC. Its protein is CASSRYGLLGYTF.

The V gene is TRBV4-3, the J gene TRBJ1-5; D is perhaps TRBD1 (6 bases). The germline CDR1 and CDR2 sequences are LGHNA and YSLEER. CDR3 length: 15 amino acids. V lost 0 bases, J lost 5 bases, and 11 bases lay in between. The CDR3 protein is CASSQDPGVHQPQHF. CDR3 sequence (DNA): TGCGCCAGCAGCCAAGATCCAGGGGTCCATCAGCCCCAGCATTTT.

The chain joins TRBV29-1 to TRBJ1-1, with 7 bases fitting TRBD1. The V gene end was trimmed by 4 bases and the J gene end by 0 bases; junction bases not matched to a gene: 5. Germline V CDR1 and CDR2: SQVTM, ANQGSEA. The CDR3 runs 14 residues. This CDR3 reads CSVVAGGLNTEAFF. CDR3 DNA sequence: TGCAGCGTTGTTGCAGGGGGATTGAACACTGAAGCTTTCTTT.

The V and J genes are TRBV21-1 and TRBJ2-1; TRBD1, as called in the table, went unchecked against the DNA. TRBV21-1 is a pseudogene locus. The CDR3 is 14 amino acids. CDR3 DNA sequence: TGTGCCAGGACGTATCCGGACAGGGGTAATGAGCAGTTCTTC. It yields the protein CARTYPDRGNEQFF.

The chain joins TRBV5-1 to TRBJ1-4; the D is unclear. The ends were cut back, 5 bases at V and 7 bases at J, with 21 bases in the middle. This CDR3 comprises 16 residues. Germline lookup yields CDR1 SGHRS and CDR2 YFSETQ. The CDR3 DNA follows: TGCGCCAGCAGAGCCCTCCCGATGGCCTTTAGTGAAAAACTGTTTTTT. Protein product: CASRALPMAFSEKLFF.

CDR3 region: CASSLGLAGDTGELFF. In DNA form, the CDR3 reads TGTGCCAGCAGCCTAGGACTAGCGGGGGACACCGGGGAGCTGTTTTTT. V and J are TRBV7-9 and TRBJ2-2, with 13 bases aligning to TRBD2. This CDR3 is built from 16 residues. Unmatched junction bases numbered 3, after V lost 5 bases and J lost 3 bases. Per germline, CDR1 SEHNR and CDR2 FQNEAQ (reference sequence). The full variable domain, with the rest looked up from reference TRBV7-9 and TRBJ2-2, is DTGVSQNPRHKITKRGQNVTFRCDPISEHNRLYWYRQTLGQGPEFLTYFQNEAQLEKSRLLSDRFSAERPKGSFSTLEIQRTEQGDSAMYLCASSLGLAGDTGELFFGEGSRLTVL.

This sequence joins TRBV25-1 and TRBJ2-2; weak D call: TRBD1 (6 bases). The V end was cut by 6 bases, the J end by 0 bases, with 17 bases between. Germline V lookup: CDR1 MGHDK, CDR2 SYGVNS. The CDR3 consists of 17 residues. The CDR3 loop is CASRQLRDTANTGELFF. The CDR3 nucleotides read TGTGCCAGCAGACAACTCCGGGACACCGCGAACACCGGGGAGCTGTTTTTT.

The chain recombines TRBV18 with TRBJ1-2; 8 positions match TRBD1. Germline V gene sequence: CDR1 KGHSH, CDR2 LQKENI. CDR3 length: 15 amino acids. The junction had 5 bases not matched to a gene; V was cut back by 3 bases and J by 2 bases. The CDR3 DNA reads as TGTGCCAGCTCACCCAACCGGGACAGGAACTATGGCTACACCTTC. Translation: CASSPNRDRNYGYTF.

As to this clone: A read error may produce the germline difference seen at one junction end. The chain employs TRBV23-1 and TRBJ1-3, with D perhaps matching TRBD1 (6 bases). TRBV23-1 is an ORF, with its function uncertain. The CDR3 is 14 residues long. DNA of the CDR3: TGCGCCAGCACTCAACCGCAGGGGTTTGACACCATATATTTT. Protein: CASTQPQGFDTIYF.

The chain is built from TRBV6-4 and TRBJ2-1; D ambiguous. CDR1 and CDR2 from the germline V gene are MRHNA and SNTAGT. V was pared by 0 bases and J by 1 base, with 7 bases between. CDR3 length: 15 residues. This CDR3 reads CASSDSVGSYNEQFF. The CDR3 DNA is TGTGCCAGCAGTGACTCGGTAGGATCCTACAATGAGCAGTTCTTC.

For the CDR3, the DNA is TGTGCCTGGAGGCGGCCCTATGGCTACACCTTC. Its protein is CAWRRPYGYTF. This chain joins TRBV30 and TRBJ1-2; D call uncertain. Between the trimmed V and J ends, which lost 3 bases and 4 bases, there was a span of 6 bases. The germline V gene has CDR1 GTSNPN and CDR2 SVGIG (reference sequence). This CDR3 has 11 amino acids.

V and J are TRBV6-5 and TRBJ2-7; D unresolved. V was clipped by 7 bases and J by 3 bases, with 7 bases between them. This CDR3 is built from 11 residues. Germline V gene data show CDR1 as MNHEY and CDR2 as SVGAGI. The CDR3 DNA reads TGTGCCAGCACCCTGGGCTACGAGCAGTACTTC. Translating gives CASTLGYEQYF.

The CDR3 is CASSTQGINQPQHF. The CDR3 DNA follows: TGTGCCAGTAGTACGCAGGGGATCAATCAGCCCCAGCATTTT. The chain combines TRBV19 with TRBJ1-5; possibly TRBD1 for D (6 bases). Germline CDR1 reads LNHDA; CDR2 reads SQIVND (reference sequence). The V gene lost 4 bases and the J gene lost 3 bases, with 10 bases spanning the gap. This CDR3 contains 14 residues.

This chain connects TRBV5-8 to TRBJ1-6, with a weak D call TRBD1 (6 bases). Germline lookup yields CDR1 SGHTS and CDR2 YDEGEE. The CDR3 spans 15 residues. Trimming stripped 1 base from V and 7 bases from J, with 12 bases between. The CDR3, as DNA: TGTGCCAGCAGCTTGCAGGGGAGCCTAAATTCACCCCTCCACTTT. Protein sequence: CASSLQGSLNSPLHF.

The V gene is TRBV6-5, the J gene TRBJ2-7; D unresolved. There are 14 residues in the CDR3. V lost 4 bases, J lost 0 bases, and 10 bases lay in between. The germline CDR1 and CDR2 sequences are MNHEY and SVGAGI. The CDR3 loop is CASSSLASSYEQYF. CDR3 nucleotide sequence: TGTGCCAGCAGTTCCCTTGCCAGCTCCTACGAGCAGTACTTC.

This clone was detected only a few times. This sequence joins TRBV30 and TRBJ1-1, with D perhaps TRBD1 (5 bases). Germline assignment: CDR1 GTSNPN and CDR2 SVGIG (reference sequence). The CDR3 runs to 12 residues. V was shortened by 2 bases and J by 7 bases, with 11 bases between the two germline ends. The CDR3 region has the DNA TGTGCCTGGAGTAGGGGACTGAGTGAAGCTTTCTTT. Its translation is CAWSRGLSEAFF.

The chain carries TRBV30 and TRBJ1-5; a weak D match, TRBD1 (6 bases). Germline V CDR1 and CDR2: GTSNPN, SVGIG (reference sequence). Between the trimmed V and J ends, which lost 5 bases and 2 bases, there was a span of 13 bases. CDR3 size: 14 residues. The CDR3 region is CAWGVRQGNQPQHF. The CDR3 DNA is TGTGCCTGGGGAGTTAGACAGGGCAATCAGCCCCAGCATTTT.

J is TRBJ2-5 and V is TRBV9; 11 bases map to TRBD2. This CDR3 is 15 amino acids long. Germline V gene lookup returns CDR1 SGDLS and CDR2 YYNGEE. After removal of 2 bases from V and 5 bases from J, the junction contained 5 bases not matched to a gene. CDR3 DNA: TGTGCCAGCAGCGTTAGTACTAGCGGGAGTGAGACCCAGTACTTC. As protein: CASSVSTSGSETQYF.